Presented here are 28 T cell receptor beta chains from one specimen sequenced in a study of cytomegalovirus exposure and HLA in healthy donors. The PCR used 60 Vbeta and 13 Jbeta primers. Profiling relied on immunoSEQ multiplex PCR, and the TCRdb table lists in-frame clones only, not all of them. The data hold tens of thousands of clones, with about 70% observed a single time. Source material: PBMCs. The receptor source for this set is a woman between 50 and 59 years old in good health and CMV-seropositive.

This chain's CDR3 is CASSLGQNTGELFF. CDR3 DNA sequence: TGTGCCAGCTCACTGGGACAGAACACCGGGGAGCTGTTTTTT. This chain joins TRBV18 and TRBJ2-2; D possibly corresponds to TRBD1 (6 bases). The germline CDR1 and CDR2 sequences are KGHSH and LQKENI. The CDR3 runs to 14 residues. V lost 4 bases and J 1 base, leaving 7 bases between the germline ends.

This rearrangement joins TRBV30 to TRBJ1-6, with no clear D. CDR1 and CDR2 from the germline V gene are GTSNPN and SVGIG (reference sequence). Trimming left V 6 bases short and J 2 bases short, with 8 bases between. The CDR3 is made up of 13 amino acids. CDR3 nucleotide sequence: TGTGCCTGTGGGCGACCCTATAATTCACCCCTCCACTTT. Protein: CACGRPYNSPLHF.

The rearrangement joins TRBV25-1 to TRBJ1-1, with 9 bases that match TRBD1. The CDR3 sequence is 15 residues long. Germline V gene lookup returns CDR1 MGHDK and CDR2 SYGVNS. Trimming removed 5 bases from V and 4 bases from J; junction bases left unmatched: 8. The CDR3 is CASSRPGTGTTEAFF. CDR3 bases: TGTGCCAGCAGTCGTCCCGGGACAGGGACCACTGAAGCTTTCTTT.

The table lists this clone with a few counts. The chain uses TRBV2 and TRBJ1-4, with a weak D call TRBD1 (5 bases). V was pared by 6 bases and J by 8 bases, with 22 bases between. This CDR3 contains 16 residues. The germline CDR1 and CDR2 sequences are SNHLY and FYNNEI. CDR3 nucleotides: TGTGCCAGCAGCTCGGTGGCCCCGACAGTAGGGGAAAAACTGTTTTTT. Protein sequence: CASSSVAPTVGEKLFF.

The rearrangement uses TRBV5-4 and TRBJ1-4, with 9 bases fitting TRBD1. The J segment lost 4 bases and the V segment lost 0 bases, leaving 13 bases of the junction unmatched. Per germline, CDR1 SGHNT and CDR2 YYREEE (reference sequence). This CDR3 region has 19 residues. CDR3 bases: TGTGCCAGCAGCTTGGGGACAGGGGCCTCACGCTTGGGTAATGAAAAACTGTTTTTT. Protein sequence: CASSLGTGASRLGNEKLFF.

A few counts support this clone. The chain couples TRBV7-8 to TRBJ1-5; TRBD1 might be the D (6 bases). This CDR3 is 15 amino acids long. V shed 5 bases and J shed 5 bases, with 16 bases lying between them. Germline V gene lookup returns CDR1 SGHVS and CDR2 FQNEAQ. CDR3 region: CASSPNTGGYQPQHF. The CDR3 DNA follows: TGTGCCAGCAGCCCCAACACGGGGGGCTATCAGCCCCAGCATTTT.

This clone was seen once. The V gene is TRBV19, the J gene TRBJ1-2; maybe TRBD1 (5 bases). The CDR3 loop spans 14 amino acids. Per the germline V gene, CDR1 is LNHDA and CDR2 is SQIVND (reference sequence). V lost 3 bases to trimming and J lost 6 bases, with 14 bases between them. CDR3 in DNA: TGTGCCAGTAGTATTGGAGGGGCGCTTAATGGCTACACCTTC. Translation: CASSIGGALNGYTF.

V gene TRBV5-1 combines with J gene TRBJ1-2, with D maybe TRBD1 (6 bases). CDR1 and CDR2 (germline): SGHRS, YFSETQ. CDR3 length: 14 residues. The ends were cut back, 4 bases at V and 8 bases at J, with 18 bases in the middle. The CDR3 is CASSHPQGTSGYTF. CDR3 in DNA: TGCGCCAGCAGCCACCCTCAGGGGACGAGCGGCTACACCTTC.

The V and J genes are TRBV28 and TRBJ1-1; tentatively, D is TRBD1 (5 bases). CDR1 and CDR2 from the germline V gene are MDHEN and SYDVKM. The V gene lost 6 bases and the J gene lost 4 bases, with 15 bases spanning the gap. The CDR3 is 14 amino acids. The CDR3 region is CASRGLTMGTEAFF. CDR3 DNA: TGTGCCAGCAGGGGACTAACCATGGGCACTGAAGCTTTCTTT.

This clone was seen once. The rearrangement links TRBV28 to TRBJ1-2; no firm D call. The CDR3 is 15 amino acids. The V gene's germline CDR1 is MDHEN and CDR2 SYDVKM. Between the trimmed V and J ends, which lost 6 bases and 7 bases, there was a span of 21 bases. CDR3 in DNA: TGTGCCAGCAGCCTGAGTCGGGGATTAAATCGTGGCTACACCTTC. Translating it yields CASSLSRGLNRGYTF.

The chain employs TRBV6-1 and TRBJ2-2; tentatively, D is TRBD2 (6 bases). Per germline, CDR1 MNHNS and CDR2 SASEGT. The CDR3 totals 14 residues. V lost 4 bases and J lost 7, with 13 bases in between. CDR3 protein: CASSVGTLGGELFF. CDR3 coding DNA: TGTGCCAGCAGTGTCGGGACTTTGGGCGGGGAGCTGTTTTTT.

The CDR3, as DNA: TGCAGCGTTGAAACAGGGGGCTATGGCTACACCTTC. Translation gives CSVETGGYGYTF. The rearrangement joins TRBV29-1 to TRBJ1-2; 8 nucleotides align to TRBD1. With V trimmed by 2 bases and J by 4 bases, 0 bases remained unmatched. The CDR3 consists of 12 residues. From germline, CDR1 is SQVTM and CDR2 ANQGSEA. Full variable domain (missing parts from reference TRBV29-1 and TRBJ1-2): SAVISQKPSRDICQRGTSLTIQCQVDSQVTMMFWYRQQPGQSLTLIATANQGSEATYESGFVIDKFPISRPNLTFSTLTVSNMSPEDSSIYLCSVETGGYGYTFGSGTRLTVV.

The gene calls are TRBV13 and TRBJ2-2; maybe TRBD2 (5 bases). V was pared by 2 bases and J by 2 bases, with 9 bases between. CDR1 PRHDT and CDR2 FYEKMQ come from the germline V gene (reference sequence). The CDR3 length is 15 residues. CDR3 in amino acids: CASSLTGGNTGELFF. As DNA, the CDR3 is TGTGCCAGCAGCTTAACCGGAGGAAACACCGGGGAGCTGTTTTTT.

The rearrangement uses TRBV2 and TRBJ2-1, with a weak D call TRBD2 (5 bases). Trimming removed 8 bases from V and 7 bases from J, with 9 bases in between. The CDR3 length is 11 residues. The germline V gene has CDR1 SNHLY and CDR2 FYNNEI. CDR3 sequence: CASGRGNEQFF. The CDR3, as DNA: TGTGCCAGCGGGAGAGGTAATGAGCAGTTCTTC.

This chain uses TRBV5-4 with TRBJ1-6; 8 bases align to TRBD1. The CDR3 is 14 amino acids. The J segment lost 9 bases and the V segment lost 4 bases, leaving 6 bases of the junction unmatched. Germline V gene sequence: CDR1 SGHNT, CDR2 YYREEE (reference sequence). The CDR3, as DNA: TGTGCCAGCAGCCCGCAGGGGGCTGGTTCACCCCTCCACTTT. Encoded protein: CASSPQGAGSPLHF.

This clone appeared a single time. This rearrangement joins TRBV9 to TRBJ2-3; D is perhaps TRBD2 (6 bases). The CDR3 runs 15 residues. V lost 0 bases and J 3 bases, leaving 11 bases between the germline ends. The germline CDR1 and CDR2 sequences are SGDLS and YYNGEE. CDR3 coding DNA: TGTGCCAGCAGCGTAGCCGGGAGTGGGACAGATACGCAGTATTTT. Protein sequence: CASSVAGSGTDTQYF.

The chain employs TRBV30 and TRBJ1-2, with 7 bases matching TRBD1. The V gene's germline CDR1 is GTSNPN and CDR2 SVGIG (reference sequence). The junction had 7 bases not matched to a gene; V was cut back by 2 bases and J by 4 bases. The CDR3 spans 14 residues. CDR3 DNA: TGTGCCTGGAGTAATAGGACAGGTTCCTATGGCTACACCTTC. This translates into CAWSNRTGSYGYTF.

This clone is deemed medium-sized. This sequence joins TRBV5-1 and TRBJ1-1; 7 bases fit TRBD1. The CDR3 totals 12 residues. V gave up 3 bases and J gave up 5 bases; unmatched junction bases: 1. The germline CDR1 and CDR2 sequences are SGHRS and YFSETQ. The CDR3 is CASSSQGTEAFF. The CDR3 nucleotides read TGCGCCAGCAGCTCACAGGGGACTGAAGCTTTCTTT.

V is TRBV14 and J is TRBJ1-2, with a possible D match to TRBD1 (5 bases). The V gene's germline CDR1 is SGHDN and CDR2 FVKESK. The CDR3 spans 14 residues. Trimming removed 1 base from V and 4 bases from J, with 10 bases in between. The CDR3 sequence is CASSQARTTYGYTF. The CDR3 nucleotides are TGTGCCAGCAGCCAAGCGAGGACAACCTATGGCTACACCTTC.

This chain's CDR3 is CASSQVLAGAAGQFF. Here the CDR3 DNA reads TGTGCCAGCAGCCAAGTGCTAGCGGGAGCTGCTGGGCAGTTCTTC. The chain is built from TRBV14 and TRBJ2-1, with 10 nucleotides matching TRBD2. The J segment lost 12 bases and the V segment lost 1 base, leaving 9 bases of the junction unmatched. The CDR3 covers 15 residues. The germline V gene has CDR1 SGHDN and CDR2 FVKESK.

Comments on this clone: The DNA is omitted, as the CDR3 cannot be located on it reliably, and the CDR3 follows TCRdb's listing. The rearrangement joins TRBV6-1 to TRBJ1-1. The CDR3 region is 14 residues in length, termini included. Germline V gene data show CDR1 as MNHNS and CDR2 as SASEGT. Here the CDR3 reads CASSTSGMNTEAFF.

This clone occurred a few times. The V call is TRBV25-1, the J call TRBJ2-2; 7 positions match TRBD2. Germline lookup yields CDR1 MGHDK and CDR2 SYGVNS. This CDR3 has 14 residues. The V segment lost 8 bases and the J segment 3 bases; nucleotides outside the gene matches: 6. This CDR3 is CASGRAGDTGELFF. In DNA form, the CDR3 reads TGTGCCAGCGGGAGGGCTGGGGACACCGGGGAGCTGTTTTTT.

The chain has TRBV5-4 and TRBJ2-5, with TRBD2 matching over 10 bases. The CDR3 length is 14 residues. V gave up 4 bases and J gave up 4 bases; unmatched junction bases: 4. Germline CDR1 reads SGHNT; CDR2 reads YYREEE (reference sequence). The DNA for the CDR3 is TGTGCCAGCAGCGGCCGACTAGCGGGAGAGACCCAGTACTTC. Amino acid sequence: CASSGRLAGETQYF.

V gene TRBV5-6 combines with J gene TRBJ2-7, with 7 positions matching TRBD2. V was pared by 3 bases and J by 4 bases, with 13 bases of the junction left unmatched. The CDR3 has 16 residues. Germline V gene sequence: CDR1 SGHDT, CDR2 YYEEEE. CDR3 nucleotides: TGTGCCAGCAGCTGGGGGGGGTGGTGGGAGCGGTACGAGCAGTACTTC. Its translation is CASSWGGWWERYEQYF.

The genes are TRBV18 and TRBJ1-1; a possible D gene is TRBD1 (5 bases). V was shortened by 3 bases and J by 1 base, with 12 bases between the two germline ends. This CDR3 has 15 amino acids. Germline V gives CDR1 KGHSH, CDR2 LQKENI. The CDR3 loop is CASSPLGEGNTEAFF. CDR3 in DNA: TGTGCCAGCTCACCCCTGGGGGAGGGGAACACTGAAGCTTTCTTT.

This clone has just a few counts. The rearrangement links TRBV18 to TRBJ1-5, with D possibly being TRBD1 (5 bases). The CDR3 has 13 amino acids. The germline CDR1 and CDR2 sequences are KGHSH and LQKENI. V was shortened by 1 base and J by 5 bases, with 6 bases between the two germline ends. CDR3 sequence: CASSPLGDQPQHF. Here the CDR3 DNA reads TGTGCCAGCTCACCACTAGGGGATCAGCCCCAGCATTTT.

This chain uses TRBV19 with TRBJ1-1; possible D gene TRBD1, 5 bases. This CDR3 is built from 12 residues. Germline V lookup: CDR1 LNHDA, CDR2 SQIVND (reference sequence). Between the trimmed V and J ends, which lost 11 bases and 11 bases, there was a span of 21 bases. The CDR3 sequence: CAAVSRALKAFF. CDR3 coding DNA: TGTGCCGCCGTGAGCAGGGCTTTGAAGGCTTTCTTT.

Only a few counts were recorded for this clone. The CDR3: CASSAQGWGYNEQFF. The CDR3 nucleotides are TGTGCCAGCAGCGCCCAGGGGTGGGGATACAATGAGCAGTTCTTC. The chain carries TRBV9 and TRBJ2-1; D possibly corresponds to TRBD1 (6 bases). Germline V gene sequence: CDR1 SGDLS, CDR2 YYNGEE. V lost 3 bases and J 4 bases, leaving 14 bases between the germline ends. This CDR3 region has 15 residues.